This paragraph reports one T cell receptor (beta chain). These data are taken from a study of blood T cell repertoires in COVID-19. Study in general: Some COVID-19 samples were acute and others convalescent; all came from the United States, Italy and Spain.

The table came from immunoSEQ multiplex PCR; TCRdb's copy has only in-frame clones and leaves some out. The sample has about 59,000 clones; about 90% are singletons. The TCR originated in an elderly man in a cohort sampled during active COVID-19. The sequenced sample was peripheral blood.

The CDR3 DNA follows: TGCGCCAGCAGCCCAAGTTCTGGGGCGGGGACTGAAGCTTTCTTT. Translated, it gives CASSPSSGAGTEAFF. This sequence joins TRBV4-3 and TRBJ1-1; D possibly corresponds to TRBD1 (5 bases). This CDR3 contains 15 residues. Trimming left V 4 bases short and J 5 bases short, with 17 bases between. CDR1 LGHNA and CDR2 YSLEER come from the germline V gene.